The rows below give T cell receptor beta chains drawn from one sample of a study of cytomegalovirus exposure and HLA in healthy donors. Only in-frame clones appear in the TCRdb table, and some are missing; sequencing was by immunoSEQ multiplex PCR. This sample lists 200,000 or so clones; its ten largest clones have about 1.1%. The sample comprised PBMCs. These TCRs come from a girl aged 2 to 10 in good health and CMV-seropositive. Each CDR3 is given with its conserved first and last residue. D genes are given only for firm matches.

TRBV2	TRBJ2-3	TRBD2	CASRKREGSTDTQYF	TGTGCCAGCAGGAAGCGGGAGGGTAGCACAGATACGCAGTATTTT
TRBV19	TRBJ2-3	-	CASSFDRTSTDTQYF	TGTGCCAGTAGTTTCGACAGGACTAGCACAGATACGCAGTATTTT
TRBV6-4	TRBJ2-2	TRBD2	CARLAGVNTGELFF	TGTGCCAGATTAGCGGGAGTGAACACCGGGGAGCTGTTTTTT
TRBV7-2	TRBJ2-1	TRBD2	CASSSPGGAQSEQFF	TGTGCCAGCAGCTCGCCGGGGGGGGCGCAGAGTGAGCAGTTCTTC
TRBV29-1	TRBJ1-4	TRBD1	CSVRPQGAGEKLFF	TGCAGCGTTCGCCCGCAGGGGGCTGGTGAAAAACTGTTTTTT
TRBV11-3	TRBJ2-7	-	CASSLGHEVDEQYF	TGTGCCAGCAGCTTGGGACACGAGGTGGACGAGCAGTACTTC
TRBV11-3	TRBJ2-5	-	CASSYLDSPVETQYF	TGTGCCAGCAGTTACTTGGACTCACCCGTTGAGACCCAGTACTTC
TRBV7-9	TRBJ2-7	-	CASSYTGYEQYF	TGTGCCAGCAGCTATACGGGCTACGAGCAGTACTTC
TRBV27	TRBJ2-1	-	CASSLQGSEQFF	TGTGCCAGCAGTCTCCAGGGGAGTGAGCAGTTCTTC
TRBV18	TRBJ2-2	-	CASSPLPGAANTGELFF	TGTGCCAGCTCACCCTTACCAGGGGCCGCGAACACCGGGGAGCTGTTTTTT
TRBV10-3	TRBJ2-2	-	CAISVGGVDTGELFF	TGTGCCATCAGTGTGGGGGGTGTGGACACCGGGGAGCTGTTTTTT
TRBV25-1	TRBJ2-5	TRBD2	CASSELGGERGETQYF	TGTGCCAGCAGTGAACTCGGGGGGGAAAGGGGAGAGACCCAGTACTTC
TRBV5-8	TRBJ1-5	TRBD1	CASSLEAGGINQPQHF	TGTGCCAGCAGCTTGGAGGCAGGGGGTATTAATCAGCCCCAGCATTTT
TRBV4-2	TRBJ2-7	-	CASSQEGGDEQYF	TGTGCCAGCAGCCAAGAAGGGGGGGACGAGCAGTACTTC
TRBV4-2	TRBJ1-2	TRBD1	CASSQDRDRGGYGYTF	TGTGCCAGCAGCCAGGACCGGGACAGGGGTGGCTATGGCTACACCTTC
TRBV15	TRBJ2-1	TRBD2	CATSRDGKREGRNEQFF	TGTGCCACCAGCAGAGATGGAAAGCGGGAGGGCCGCAATGAGCAGTTCTTC
TRBV5-1	TRBJ2-6	TRBD2	CASRWTSGRASRGANVLTF	TGCGCCAGCAGATGGACTAGCGGGAGGGCCTCGAGAGGGGCCAACGTCCTGACTTTC
TRBV19	TRBJ2-1	-	CASSIGPYNEQFF	TGTGCCAGTAGTATAGGGCCCTACAATGAGCAGTTCTTC
TRBV6-5	TRBJ2-5	-	CASSRDTQETQYF	TGTGCCAGCAGTCGAGACACCCAAGAGACCCAGTACTTC
TRBV27	TRBJ2-7	-	CASSGKSPYEQYF	TGTGCCAGCAGCGGGAAATCTCCCTACGAGCAGTACTTC
TRBV28	TRBJ1-1	-	CASSLEGLKVRAFF	TGTGCCAGCAGTTTGGAGGGTCTTAAAGTACGAGCTTTCTTT
TRBV30	TRBJ1-5	TRBD1	CAWSQQGNQPQHF	TGTGCCTGGAGCCAACAGGGGAACCAGCCCCAGCATTTT
TRBV25-1	TRBJ2-3	TRBD2	CASSELIAGGTSTDTQYF	TGTGCCAGCAGTGAACTAATAGCGGGCGGAACAAGCACAGATACGCAGTATTTT
TRBV6-5	TRBJ2-5	-	CASSYIQGSQETQYF	TGTGCCAGCAGTTACATTCAGGGTTCCCAAGAGACCCAGTACTTC
TRBV10-3	TRBJ2-7	TRBD2	CAITSSPGTSYYEQYF	TGTGCCATCACCTCCAGTCCCGGGACTAGCTACTACGAGCAGTACTTC
TRBV6-4	TRBJ1-5	-	CASSETGDNQPQHF	TGTGCCAGCAGTGAGACAGGCGACAATCAGCCCCAGCATTTT
TRBV28	TRBJ1-2	-	CASSLDYGYTF	TGTGCCAGCAGTCTCGACTATGGCTACACCTTC
TRBV29-1	TRBJ1-3	-	CSVLTAGNTIYF	TGCAGCGTCTTGACAGCTGGAAACACCATATATTTT
TRBV5-1	TRBJ1-2	TRBD1	CASSFAPGTGDGYTF	TGCGCCAGCAGTTTTGCACCCGGGACAGGGGATGGCTACACCTTC
TRBV7-6	TRBJ2-5	TRBD1	CASSSDRLGETQYF	TGTGCCAGCAGCTCGGACAGGCTAGGAGAGACCCAGTACTTC
TRBV27	TRBJ2-7	-	CASSLSAGVVSYEQYF	TGTGCCAGCAGTTTATCAGCAGGGGTGGTCTCCTACGAGCAGTACTTC
TRBV10-3	TRBJ2-3	TRBD1	CAISETGGPDTQYF	TGTGCCATCAGTGAGACAGGGGGTCCAGATACGCAGTATTTT
TRBV19	TRBJ2-3	TRBD1	CASRTGGVTDTQYF	TGTGCCAGTAGGACAGGGGGCGTCACAGATACGCAGTATTTT
TRBV14	TRBJ1-2	-	CASSQDGRGYGYTF	TGTGCCAGCAGCCAAGACGGCAGGGGTTATGGCTACACCTTC
TRBV7-9	TRBJ2-5	TRBD1	CASRPTGGEETQYF	TGTGCCAGCAGACCTACAGGGGGCGAAGAGACCCAGTACTTC
TRBV15	TRBJ1-5	-	CATSRAFRTGVTTSNQPQHF	TGTGCCACCAGCAGAGCATTCAGGACTGGAGTGACGACGAGCAATCAGCCCCAGCATTTT
TRBV14	TRBJ2-3	-	CASSPPLGEGTQYF	TGTGCCAGCAGCCCCCCCCTGGGAGAAGGTACGCAGTATTTT
TRBV6-5	TRBJ2-1	TRBD2	CASSYSRGGFYNEQFF	TGTGCCAGCAGTTACTCTCGGGGGGGATTCTACAATGAGCAGTTCTTC
TRBV5-1	TRBJ2-5	TRBD1	CASSFASTGGTETQYF	TGCGCCAGCAGCTTCGCCTCGACAGGGGGAACTGAGACCCAGTACTTC
TRBV29-1	TRBJ1-2	-	CSVTGTKHYGYTF	TGCAGCGTCACCGGGACAAAACACTATGGCTACACCTTC
TRBV11-2	TRBJ2-7	-	CASSLEGAGSTYEQYF	TGTGCCAGCAGCTTAGAAGGTGCGGGATCAACCTACGAGCAGTACTTC
TRBV7-9	TRBJ1-1	TRBD1	CASSSGQGDWNTEAFF	TGTGCCAGCAGCTCCGGACAGGGGGATTGGAACACTGAAGCTTTCTTT
TRBV5-1	TRBJ1-1	-	CASSLAGGRTEAFF	TGCGCCAGCAGCTTGGCGGGGGGAAGGACTGAAGCTTTCTTT
TRBV19	TRBJ1-2	TRBD1	CASSKKGQRGSYGYTF	TGTGCCAGTAGCAAAAAGGGACAGAGAGGGTCCTATGGCTACACCTTC
TRBV7-2	TRBJ2-2	TRBD2	CASSLGIAGVLRGELFF	TGTGCCAGCAGCTTAGGGATAGCGGGAGTCCTTCGGGGGGAGCTGTTTTTT
TRBV27	TRBJ1-4	-	CASSPGTLTNEKLFF	TGTGCCAGCAGTCCCGGGACACTAACTAATGAAAAACTGTTTTTT
TRBV21-1	TRBJ2-7	-	CASSKDAGLAFYEQYF	TGTGCCAGCAGCAAAGACGCCGGACTAGCCTTCTACGAGCAGTACTTC
TRBV2	TRBJ1-1	-	CASSEALRGGLNTEAFF	TGTGCCAGCAGTGAAGCGCTTCGAGGGGGACTGAACACTGAAGCTTTCTTT
TRBV27	TRBJ2-1	-	CASSLYGPRVGNEQFF	TGTGCCAGCAGTTTATATGGTCCCAGGGTGGGCAATGAGCAGTTCTTC
TRBV7-2	TRBJ1-2	TRBD1	CASSLERGRGLGYTF	TGTGCCAGCAGCTTAGAACGGGGCAGGGGGCTAGGCTACACCTTC
TRBV29-1	TRBJ1-2	-	CSVEEAAGNYGYTF	TGCAGCGTTGAAGAGGCGGCTGGAAACTATGGCTACACCTTC
TRBV5-1	TRBJ2-7	TRBD1	CASSLGWTGVYEQYF	TGCGCCAGCAGCTTGGGTTGGACAGGGGTGTACGAGCAGTACTTC